This T cell receptor (beta chain) derives from a study of long-term antiretroviral therapy in people with HIV (dated 2022 in TCRdb). With regard to the full study: The earliest samples were collected roughly a decade before the 2015 WHO recommendation for immediate ART, at a time when ART was usually postponed until CD4 counts fell. A retrospective serial study tested whether changes in peripheral blood TRB repertoire composition and diversity were associated with ART initiation and durable HIV suppression. From some 28 adults with confirmed HIV infection, the cohort provided over 150 cryopreserved PBMC samples, gathered serially across a mean of around six years (range 1-12). About 35% of the 30 participants with HIV were female. No cross-contamination during QIAcube processing turned up in test extractions that ran a monoclonal T-cell line alongside about 30 polyclonal samples. What the authors observed across the whole study: Inferences about post-ART repertoire changes were limited because no data were available on ART adherence, viral resistance or therapy changes. HIV repertoires had narrower CDR3 length ranges than controls, and the network structure suggested an antigen-experienced repertoire that shifted only slightly toward naive after ART. Starting ART was linked to a significant rise in TRB diversity, yet even with long-term ART the diversity remained significantly lower than in transplant donor controls. Since PBMC availability was limited, sequencing covered only the TCR beta chain, with no alpha chain pairing. Expanded TRB clones identified before ART initiation dominated the repertoire across all time points, though the dominance fluctuated and decreased in many PLHIV after ART. Because pre-ART samples had limited cell numbers, unsorted PBMC were profiled rather than sorted CD4+ and CD8+ T cells. The samples span the years 2004 to 2017, and the ART regimens used may be less effective than current regimens.

Participants were included only if at least one PBMC sample before ART initiation and at least two post-ART samples were available. All participants with HIV were treated in the United States of America. Before DNA extraction, cryopreserved samples of roughly 1-10 million PBMC were thawed and washed. At the time of the earliest PBMC sample, participants with HIV were aged between about 20 and 60 years. Each participant contributed PBMC samples from 1-4 timepoints before ART initiation and 2-8 timepoints after ART initiation, with a median of 7 samples. For every participant, serial HIV viral load, CD4+ T-cell count, ART history and demographic data were obtained. Genomic DNA was extracted from unsorted PBMC with a Qiagen kit on a QIAcube, with processing performed in batches of 12 samples. The immunoSEQ hsTCRB v3.0 assay was used at survey level resolution to sequence the TRB variable region. The targeted TRB sequencing depth was roughly 40,000-55,000 T-cell genomes per sample. An Illumina MiSeq with a v3 150-cycle kit was used to sequence the pooled TRB libraries. In the original analysis: Repertoire analysis was performed in R inside a reproducible Nextflow workflow that covered QC, data transformation and analysis. Custom analyses were implemented in LymphoSeq2, an R package for AIRR-Seq data exploration. After excluding several samples that yielded fewer than 5000 total TRB sequences, 190 or so HIV repertoires remained for analysis. Among the approximately 190 retained HIV repertoires, about 57 were collected before ART initiation and 120 to 140 after ART initiation. Repertoires were downsampled to 5000 TRB nucleotide sequences, with summary statistics averaged over 100 downsampling iterations. Only TRB sequences with CDR3 regions of at least seven amino acids were retained for analysis. Two measures captured diversity: a Shannon entropy-derived clonality score and the Gini coefficient. In the repertoire networks, any two of the top 5000 CDR3 amino acid sequences were connected whenever the two sequences differed by an edit distance of one. For TRB CDR3 amino acid sequences, antigen specificity groups and MHC restriction were predicted with GLIPH2. CDR3 amino acid sequences were matched against VDJdb and McPAS-TCR to flag known CMV, EBV, HIV or tissue antigen associations. Pre-ART, post-ART and control groups were compared with Wilcoxon signed-rank tests and Holm-Bonferroni correction. TCRdb holds this immuneACCESS table with in-frame rearrangements only. Some clones are missing; in checked studies, unresolved V genes explain under half, and the rest has no known cause. The DNA gave D and trimming, while V, J and clone size come from that table. The sample table records about 25,000 clones; roughly 80% of these occur just once. The ten top clones hold over 8.5% of the sample.

Turning to this clone: What antigen it recognizes has not been identified. Per-nucleotide qualities are absent, and no much larger clonotype sits a single base away.

Taken from the germline V gene (reference sequence), the CDR1 and CDR2 loops are PRHDT and FYEKMQ. V has 1 base trimmed and J has 4 bases trimmed; junction bases matching no gene number 6. The CDR3 runs 16 amino acids, cysteine and phenylalanine included. Only the CDR3 region is kept as DNA, spanning 48 bases read in frame from base 1. The V gene is TRBV13 and the J gene is TRBJ2-5; 10 central bases correspond to TRBD2. The sequence was obtained from a man younger than 40 with HIV. The specimen comprised unsorted PBMCs, sampled 2.1 years after starting antiretroviral therapy. The DNA reads as follows: TGTGCCAGCAGCTTAGCTAGCGGGAGAGGTTCAGAGACCCAGTACTTC. Its protein is CASSLASGRGSETQYF.